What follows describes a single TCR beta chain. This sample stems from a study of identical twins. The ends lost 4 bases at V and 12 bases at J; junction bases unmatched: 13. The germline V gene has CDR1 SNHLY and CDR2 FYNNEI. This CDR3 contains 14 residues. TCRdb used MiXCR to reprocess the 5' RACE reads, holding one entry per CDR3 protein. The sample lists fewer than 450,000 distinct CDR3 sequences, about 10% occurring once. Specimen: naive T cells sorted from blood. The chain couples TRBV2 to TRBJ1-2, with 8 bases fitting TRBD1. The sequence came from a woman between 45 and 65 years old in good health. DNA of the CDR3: TGTGCCAGCAGTGCGGGACAGGCAATATATGGGGACACCTTC. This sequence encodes CASSAGQAIYGDTF.